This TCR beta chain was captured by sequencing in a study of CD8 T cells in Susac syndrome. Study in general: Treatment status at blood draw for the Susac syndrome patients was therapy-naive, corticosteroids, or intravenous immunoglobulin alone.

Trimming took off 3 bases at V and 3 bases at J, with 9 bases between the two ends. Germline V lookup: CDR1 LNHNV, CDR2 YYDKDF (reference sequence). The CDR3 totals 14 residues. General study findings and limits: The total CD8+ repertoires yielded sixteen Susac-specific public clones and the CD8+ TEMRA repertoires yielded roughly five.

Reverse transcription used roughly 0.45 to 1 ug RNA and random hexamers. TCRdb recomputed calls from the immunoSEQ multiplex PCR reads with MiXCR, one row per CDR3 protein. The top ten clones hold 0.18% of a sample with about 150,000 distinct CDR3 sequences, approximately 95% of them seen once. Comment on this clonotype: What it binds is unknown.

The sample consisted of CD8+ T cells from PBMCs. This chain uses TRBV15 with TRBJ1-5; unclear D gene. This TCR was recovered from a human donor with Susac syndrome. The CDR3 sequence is CATSSGRNNQPQHF. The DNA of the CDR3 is TGTGCCACCAGCAGTGGGCGGAACAATCAGCCCCAGCATTTT.